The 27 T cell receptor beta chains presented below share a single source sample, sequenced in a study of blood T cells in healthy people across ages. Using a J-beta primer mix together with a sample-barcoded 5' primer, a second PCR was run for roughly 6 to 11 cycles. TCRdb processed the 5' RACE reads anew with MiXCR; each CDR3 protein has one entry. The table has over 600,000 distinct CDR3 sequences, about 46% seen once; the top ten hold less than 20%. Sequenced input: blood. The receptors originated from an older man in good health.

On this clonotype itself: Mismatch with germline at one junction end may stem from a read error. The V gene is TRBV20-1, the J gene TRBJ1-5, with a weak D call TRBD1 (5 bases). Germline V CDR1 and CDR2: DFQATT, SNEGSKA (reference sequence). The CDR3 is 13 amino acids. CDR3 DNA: TGCAGTGCCGCCACAGGCGGCAATCGGCCCCAGCATTTT. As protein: CSAATGGNRPQHF.

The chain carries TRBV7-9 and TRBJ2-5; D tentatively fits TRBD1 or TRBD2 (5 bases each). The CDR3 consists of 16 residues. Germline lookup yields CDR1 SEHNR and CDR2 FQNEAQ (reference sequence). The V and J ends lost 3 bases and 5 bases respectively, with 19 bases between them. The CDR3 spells CASSFPRGRVSETQYF. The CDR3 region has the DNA TGTGCCAGCAGCTTCCCTCGGGGCAGGGTATCGGAGACCCAGTACTTC.

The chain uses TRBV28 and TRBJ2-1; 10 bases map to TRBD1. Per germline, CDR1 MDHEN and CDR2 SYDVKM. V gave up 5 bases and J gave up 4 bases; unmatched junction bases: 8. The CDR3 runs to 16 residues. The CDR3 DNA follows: TGTGCCAGCAGTCCTTCGGGACAGGGGATGTACAATGAGCAGTTCTTC. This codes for CASSPSGQGMYNEQFF.

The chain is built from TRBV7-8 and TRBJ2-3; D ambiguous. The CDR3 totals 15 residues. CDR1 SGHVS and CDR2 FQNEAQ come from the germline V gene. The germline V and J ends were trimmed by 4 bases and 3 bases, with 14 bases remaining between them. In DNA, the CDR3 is TGTGCCAGCAGCTCCTTGGCAATTCAAACAGATACGCAGTATTTT. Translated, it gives CASSSLAIQTDTQYF.

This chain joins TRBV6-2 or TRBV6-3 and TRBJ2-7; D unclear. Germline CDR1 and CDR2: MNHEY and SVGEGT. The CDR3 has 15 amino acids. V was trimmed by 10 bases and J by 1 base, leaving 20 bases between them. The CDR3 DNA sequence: TGTGCCACTCTTAACACGGGCCGGATATCCTACGAGCAGTACTTC. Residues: CATLNTGRISYEQYF.

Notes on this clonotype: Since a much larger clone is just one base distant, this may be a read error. This chain's CDR3 is CASPLRYALEYF. The CDR3, as DNA: TGTGCCAGCCCCCTTAGATACGCACTGGAGTATTTT. The rearrangement uses TRBV21-1 and TRBJ2-3; TRBD1, as called in the table, went unchecked against the DNA. TRBV21-1 is recorded as a pseudogene. This CDR3 has 12 residues.

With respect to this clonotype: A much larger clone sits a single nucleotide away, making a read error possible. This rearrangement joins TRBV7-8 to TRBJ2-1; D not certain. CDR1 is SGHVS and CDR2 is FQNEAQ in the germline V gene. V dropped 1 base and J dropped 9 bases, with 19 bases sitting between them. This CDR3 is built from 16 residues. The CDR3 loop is CASSLELSPLGGEQFF. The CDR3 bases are TGTGCCAGCAGCTTAGAGCTTAGCCCGTTGGGCGGTGAGCAGTTCTTC.

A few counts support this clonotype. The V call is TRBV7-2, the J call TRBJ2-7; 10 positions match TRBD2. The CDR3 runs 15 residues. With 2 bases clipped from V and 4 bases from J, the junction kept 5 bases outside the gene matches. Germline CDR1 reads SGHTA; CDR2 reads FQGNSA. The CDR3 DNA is TGTGCCAGCAGCTTATCAGCGGGAGGGAGGTACGAGCAGTACTTC. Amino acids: CASSLSAGGRYEQYF.

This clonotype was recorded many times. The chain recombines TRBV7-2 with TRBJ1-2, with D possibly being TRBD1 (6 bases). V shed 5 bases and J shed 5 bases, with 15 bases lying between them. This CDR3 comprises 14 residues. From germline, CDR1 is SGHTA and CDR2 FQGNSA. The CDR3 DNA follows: TGTGCCAGCAGCCCGGACAGCCTCAAGTATGGCTACACCTTC. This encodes CASSPDSLKYGYTF.

CDR3 in DNA: TGTGCCAGCAGTTTATTCTACGAGGGGGGGATATTCACAGATACGCAGTATTTT. Translation gives CASSLFYEGGIFTDTQYF. The rearrangement uses TRBV27 and TRBJ2-3, with D perhaps matching TRBD2 (7 bases). The germline V and J ends were trimmed by 1 base and 2 bases, with 19 bases remaining between them. This CDR3 comprises 18 residues. CDR1 is MNHEY and CDR2 is SMNVEV in the germline V gene (reference sequence).

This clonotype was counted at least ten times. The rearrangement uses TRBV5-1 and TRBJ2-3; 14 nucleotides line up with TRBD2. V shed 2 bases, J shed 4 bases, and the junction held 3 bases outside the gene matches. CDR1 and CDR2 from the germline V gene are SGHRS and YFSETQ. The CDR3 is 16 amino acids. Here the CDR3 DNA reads TGCGCCAGCAGCTTCGGGACTAGCGGGAGCGCAGATACGCAGTATTTT. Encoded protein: CASSFGTSGSADTQYF.

DNA for the CDR3: TGTGCCAGCAGTTTGGCCTGGAGGAATCAGCCCCAGCATTTT. The encoded protein is CASSLAWRNQPQHF. The chain has TRBV28 and TRBJ1-5; no clear D. Germline V gives CDR1 MDHEN, CDR2 SYDVKM. The CDR3 spans 14 residues. Trimming cost V 3 bases and J 4 bases, with 10 bases left between them.

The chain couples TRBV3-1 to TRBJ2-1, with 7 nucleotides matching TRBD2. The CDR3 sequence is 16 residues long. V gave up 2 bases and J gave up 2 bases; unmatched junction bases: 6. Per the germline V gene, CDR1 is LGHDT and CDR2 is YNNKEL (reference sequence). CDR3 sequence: CASSQKGLSAYNEQFF. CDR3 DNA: TGTGCCAGCAGCCAAAAGGGACTATCTGCCTACAATGAGCAGTTCTTC.

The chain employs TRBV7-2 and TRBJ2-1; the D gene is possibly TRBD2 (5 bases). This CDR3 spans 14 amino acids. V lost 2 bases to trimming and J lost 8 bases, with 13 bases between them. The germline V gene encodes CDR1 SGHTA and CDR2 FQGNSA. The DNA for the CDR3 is TGTGCCAGCAGCTTATGGACTGAGAGTCATGAGCAGTTCTTC. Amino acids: CASSLWTESHEQFF.

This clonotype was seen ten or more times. The CDR3 is CASSDSETQYF. The CDR3 nucleotides are TGTGCCAGCAGTGATTCCGAGACCCAGTACTTC. This chain links TRBV12-3 or TRBV12-4 with TRBJ2-5; D remains unclear. Trimming shortened V by 5 bases and J by 5 bases, and 6 bases separated the two germline ends. The CDR3 length is 11 residues.

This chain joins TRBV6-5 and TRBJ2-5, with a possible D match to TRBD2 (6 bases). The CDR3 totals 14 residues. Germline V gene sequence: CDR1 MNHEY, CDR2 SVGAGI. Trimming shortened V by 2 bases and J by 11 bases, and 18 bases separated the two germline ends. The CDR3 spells CASSYAGPSGEQYF. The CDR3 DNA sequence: TGTGCCAGCAGTTACGCGGGCCCATCGGGGGAGCAGTACTTC.

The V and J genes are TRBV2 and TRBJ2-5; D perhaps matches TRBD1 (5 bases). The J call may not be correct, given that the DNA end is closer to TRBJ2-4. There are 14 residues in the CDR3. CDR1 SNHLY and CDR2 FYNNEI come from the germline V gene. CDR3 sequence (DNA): TGTGCCAGCAGTGAAGAGGGGGCCAAAAACATTCAGTACTTC. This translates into CASSEEGAKNIQYF.

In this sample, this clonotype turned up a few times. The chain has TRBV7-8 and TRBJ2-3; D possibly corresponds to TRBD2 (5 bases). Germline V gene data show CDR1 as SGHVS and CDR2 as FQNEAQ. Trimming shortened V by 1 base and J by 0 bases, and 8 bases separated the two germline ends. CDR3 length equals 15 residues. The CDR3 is CASSLGLQSTDTQYF. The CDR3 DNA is TGTGCCAGCAGCTTAGGACTACAGAGCACAGATACGCAGTATTTT.

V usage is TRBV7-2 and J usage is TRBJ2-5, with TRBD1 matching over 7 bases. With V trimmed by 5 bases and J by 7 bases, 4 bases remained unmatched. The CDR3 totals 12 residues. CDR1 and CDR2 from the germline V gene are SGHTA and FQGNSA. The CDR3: CASSLDRSTQYF. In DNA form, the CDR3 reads TGTGCCAGCAGCCTGGACAGGTCGACCCAGTACTTC.

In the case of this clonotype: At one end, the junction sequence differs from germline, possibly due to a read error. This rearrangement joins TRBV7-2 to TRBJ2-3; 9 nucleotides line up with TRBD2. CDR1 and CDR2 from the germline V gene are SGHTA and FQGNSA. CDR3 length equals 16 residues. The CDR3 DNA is TGTGCCAGCAATCAAGCGGGAGGCCTCGGCACAGATATGCAGTATTTT. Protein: CASNQAGGLGTDMQYF.

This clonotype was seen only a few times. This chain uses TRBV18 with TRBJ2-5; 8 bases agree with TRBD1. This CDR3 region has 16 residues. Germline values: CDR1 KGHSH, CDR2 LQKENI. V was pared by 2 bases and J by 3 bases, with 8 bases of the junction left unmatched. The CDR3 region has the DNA TGTGCCAGCTCACCAACGCACGGGACAGGAAAAGAGACCCAGTACTTC. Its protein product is CASSPTHGTGKETQYF.

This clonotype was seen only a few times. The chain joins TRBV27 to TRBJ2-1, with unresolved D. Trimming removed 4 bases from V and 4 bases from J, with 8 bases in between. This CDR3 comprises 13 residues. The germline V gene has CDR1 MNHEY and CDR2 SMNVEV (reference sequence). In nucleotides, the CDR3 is TGTGCCAGCAGTTCGACCAATTACAATGAGCAGTTCTTC. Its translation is CASSSTNYNEQFF.

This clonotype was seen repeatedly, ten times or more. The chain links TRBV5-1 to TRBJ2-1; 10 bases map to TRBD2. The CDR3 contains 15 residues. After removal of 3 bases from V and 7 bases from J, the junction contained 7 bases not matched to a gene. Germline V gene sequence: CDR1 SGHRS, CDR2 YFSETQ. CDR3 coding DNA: TGCGCCAGCAGCTCCACTAGCGGGACTATTAATGAGCAGTTCTTC. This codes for CASSSTSGTINEQFF.

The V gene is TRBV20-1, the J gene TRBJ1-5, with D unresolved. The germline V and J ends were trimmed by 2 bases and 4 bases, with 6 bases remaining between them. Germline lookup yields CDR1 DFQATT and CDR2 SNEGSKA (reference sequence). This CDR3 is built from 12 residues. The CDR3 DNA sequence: TGCAGTGCTAGACCCGAAAATCAGCCCCAGCATTTT. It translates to CSARPENQPQHF.

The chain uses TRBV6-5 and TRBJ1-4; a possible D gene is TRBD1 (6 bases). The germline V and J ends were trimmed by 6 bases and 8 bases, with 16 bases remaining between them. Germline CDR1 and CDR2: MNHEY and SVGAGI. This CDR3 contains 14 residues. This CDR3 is CASRDSGAREKLFF. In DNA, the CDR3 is TGTGCCAGCAGGGACAGCGGGGCGAGGGAAAAACTGTTTTTT.

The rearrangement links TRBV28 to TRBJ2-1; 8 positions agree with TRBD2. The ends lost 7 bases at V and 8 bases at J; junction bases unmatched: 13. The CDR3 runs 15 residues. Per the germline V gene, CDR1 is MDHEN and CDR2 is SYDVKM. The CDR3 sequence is CASTIAGRQVYEQFF. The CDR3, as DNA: TGTGCCAGCACTATAGCGGGAAGGCAGGTGTATGAGCAGTTCTTC.

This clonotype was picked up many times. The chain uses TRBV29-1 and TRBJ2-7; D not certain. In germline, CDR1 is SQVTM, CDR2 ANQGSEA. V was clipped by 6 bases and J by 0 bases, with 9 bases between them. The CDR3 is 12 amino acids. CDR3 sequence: CSVRSSSYEQYF. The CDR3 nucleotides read TGCAGCGTCCGGTCCAGCTCCTACGAGCAGTACTTC.